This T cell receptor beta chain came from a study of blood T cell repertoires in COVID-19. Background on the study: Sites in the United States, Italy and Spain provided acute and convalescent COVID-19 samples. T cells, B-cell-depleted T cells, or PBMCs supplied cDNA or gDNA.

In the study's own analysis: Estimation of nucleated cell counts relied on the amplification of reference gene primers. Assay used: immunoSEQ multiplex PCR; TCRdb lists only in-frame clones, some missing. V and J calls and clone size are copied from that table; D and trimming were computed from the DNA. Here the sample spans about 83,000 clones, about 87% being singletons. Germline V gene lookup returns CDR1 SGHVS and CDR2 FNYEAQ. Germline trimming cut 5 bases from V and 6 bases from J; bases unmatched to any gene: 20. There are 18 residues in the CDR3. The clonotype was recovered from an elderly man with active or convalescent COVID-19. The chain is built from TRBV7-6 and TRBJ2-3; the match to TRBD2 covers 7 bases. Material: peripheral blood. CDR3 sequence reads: CASSAPRGREALRDTQYF. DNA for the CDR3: TGTGCCAGCAGCGCCCCACGGGGCCGGGAGGCTCTGAGGGATACGCAGTATTTT.